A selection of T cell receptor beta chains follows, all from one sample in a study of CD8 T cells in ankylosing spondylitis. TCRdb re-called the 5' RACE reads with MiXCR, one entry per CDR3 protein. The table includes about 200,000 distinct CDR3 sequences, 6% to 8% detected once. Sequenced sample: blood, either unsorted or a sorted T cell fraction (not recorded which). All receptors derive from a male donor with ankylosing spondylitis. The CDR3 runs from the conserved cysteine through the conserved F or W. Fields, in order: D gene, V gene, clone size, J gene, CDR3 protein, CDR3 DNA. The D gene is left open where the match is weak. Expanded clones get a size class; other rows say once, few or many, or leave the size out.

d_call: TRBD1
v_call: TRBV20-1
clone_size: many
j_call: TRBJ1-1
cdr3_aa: CSGLVGTGPRRTEAFF
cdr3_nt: TGCAGTGGACTAGTTGGGACAGGGCCCCGACGCACTGAAGCTTTCTTT

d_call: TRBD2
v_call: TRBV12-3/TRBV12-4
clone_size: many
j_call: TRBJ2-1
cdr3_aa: CASRSLAGGYNEQFF
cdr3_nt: TGTGCCAGCAGATCACTAGCGGGAGGGTACAATGAGCAGTTCTTC

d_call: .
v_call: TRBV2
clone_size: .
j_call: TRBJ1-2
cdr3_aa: CASSDEANYGYTF
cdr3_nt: TGTGCCAGCAGTGATGAAGCTAACTATGGCTACACCTTC

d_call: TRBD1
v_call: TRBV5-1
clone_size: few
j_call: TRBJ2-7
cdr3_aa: CASSLGGQGRIAYEQYF
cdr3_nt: TGCGCCAGCAGCTTGGGGGGACAGGGACGTATAGCCTACGAGCAGTACTTC

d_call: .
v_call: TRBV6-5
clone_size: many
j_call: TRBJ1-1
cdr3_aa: CASSYRGGTEAFF
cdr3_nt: TGTGCCAGCAGTTATCGCGGGGGCACTGAAGCTTTCTTT

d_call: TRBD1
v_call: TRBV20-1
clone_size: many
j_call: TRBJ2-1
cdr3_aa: CSARRTGSSYNEQFF
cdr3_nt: TGCAGTGCTAGAAGGACAGGGAGCTCCTACAATGAGCAGTTCTTC

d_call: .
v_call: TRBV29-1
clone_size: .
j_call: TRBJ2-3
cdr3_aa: CSVFLATDTQYF
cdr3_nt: TGCAGCGTTTTCCTAGCCACAGATACGCAGTATTTT

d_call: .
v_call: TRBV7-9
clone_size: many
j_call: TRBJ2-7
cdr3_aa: CASSLLGAYEQYF
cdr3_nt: TGTGCCAGCAGCCTATTAGGGGCTTACGAGCAGTACTTC

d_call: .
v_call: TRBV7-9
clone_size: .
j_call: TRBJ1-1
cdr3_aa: CASSPKAEAFF
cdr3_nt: TGTGCCAGCAGCCCAAAAGCTGAAGCTTTCTTT

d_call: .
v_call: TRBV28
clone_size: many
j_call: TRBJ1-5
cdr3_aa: CASSFSKWTPRDNQPQHF
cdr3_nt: TGTGCCAGCAGTTTCAGTAAGTGGACTCCCCGGGACAATCAGCCCCAGCATTTT

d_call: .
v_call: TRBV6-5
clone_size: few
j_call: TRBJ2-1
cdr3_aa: CASSYSVGPLYNEQFF
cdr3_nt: TGTGCCAGCAGTTACTCGGTGGGGCCCTTATACAATGAGCAGTTCTTC

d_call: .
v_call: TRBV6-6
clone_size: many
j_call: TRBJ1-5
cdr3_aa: CASSYGGSQPQHF
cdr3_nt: TGTGCCAGCAGTTACGGGGGGAGTCAGCCCCAGCATTTT

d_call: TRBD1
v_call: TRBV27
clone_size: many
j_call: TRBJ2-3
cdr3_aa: CASSFLQGATDTQYF
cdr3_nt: TGTGCCAGCAGTTTCCTACAGGGGGCCACAGATACGCAGTATTTT

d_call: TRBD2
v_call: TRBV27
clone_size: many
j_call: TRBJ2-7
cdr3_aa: CASSSGGFYEQYF
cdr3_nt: TGTGCCAGCAGTAGCGGGGGGTTTTACGAGCAGTACTTC

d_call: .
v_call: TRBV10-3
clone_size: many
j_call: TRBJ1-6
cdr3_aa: CAISESAGQHSPLHF
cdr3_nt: TGTGCCATCAGTGAGTCGGCAGGGCAGCATTCACCCCTCCACTTT

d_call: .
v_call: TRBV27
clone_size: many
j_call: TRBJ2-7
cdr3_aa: CASTPGGSYEQYF
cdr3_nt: TGTGCCAGCACCCCAGGAGGATCCTACGAGCAGTACTTC

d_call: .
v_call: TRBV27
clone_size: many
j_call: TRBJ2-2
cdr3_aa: CASSSLRTGELFF
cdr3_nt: TGTGCCAGCAGTTCCCTCCGCACCGGGGAGCTGTTTTTT

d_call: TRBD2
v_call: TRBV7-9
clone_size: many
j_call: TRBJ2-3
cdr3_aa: CASSTGLAGGYTDTQYF
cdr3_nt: TGTGCCAGCAGCACCGGACTAGCGGGGGGATACACAGATACGCAGTATTTT

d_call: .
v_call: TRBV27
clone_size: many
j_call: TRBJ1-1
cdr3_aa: CASSLTLWTEAFF
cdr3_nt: TGTGCCAGCAGTTTAACGTTGTGGACTGAAGCTTTCTTT

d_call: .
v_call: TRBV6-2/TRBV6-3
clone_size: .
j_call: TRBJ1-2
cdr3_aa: CASSYSKQAANYGYTF
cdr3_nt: TGTGCCAGCAGTTACTCGAAACAAGCCGCTAACTATGGCTACACCTTC

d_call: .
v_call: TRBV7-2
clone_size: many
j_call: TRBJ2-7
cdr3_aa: CASSLTLRGEQYF
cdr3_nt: TGTGCCAGCAGCTTAACGCTGAGAGGCGAGCAGTACTTC

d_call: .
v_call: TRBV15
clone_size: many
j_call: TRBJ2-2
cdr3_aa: CATSRDEGDSQNTGELFF
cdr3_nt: TGTGCCACCAGCAGAGATGAGGGAGACAGCCAAAACACCGGGGAGCTGTTTTTT

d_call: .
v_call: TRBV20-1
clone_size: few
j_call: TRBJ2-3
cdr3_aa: CCARESVVRTPTDTQYF
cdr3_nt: TGCTGTGCTAGAGAATCGGTGGTCAGGACTCCCACAGATACGCAGTATTTT

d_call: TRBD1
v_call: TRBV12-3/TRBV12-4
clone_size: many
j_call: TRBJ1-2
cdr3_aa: CASSLKAGGGRTF
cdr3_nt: TGTGCCAGCAGTTTGAAGGCAGGGGGTGGGCGCACCTTC

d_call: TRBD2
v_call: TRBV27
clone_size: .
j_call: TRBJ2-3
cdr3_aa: CASSATSGGTRTDTQYF
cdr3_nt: TGTGCCAGCAGTGCGACTAGCGGGGGAACACGCACAGATACGCAGTATTTT

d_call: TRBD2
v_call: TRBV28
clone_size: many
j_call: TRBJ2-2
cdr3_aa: CASRGTSGRAGELFF
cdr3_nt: TGTGCCAGCAGAGGGACTAGCGGGAGGGCCGGGGAGCTGTTTTTT

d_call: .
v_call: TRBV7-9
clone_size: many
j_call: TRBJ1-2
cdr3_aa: CASSLGGGGYTF
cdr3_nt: TGTGCCAGCAGTTTAGGGGGTGGCGGCTACACCTTC

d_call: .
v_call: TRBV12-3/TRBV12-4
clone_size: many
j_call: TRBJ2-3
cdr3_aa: CASTPGLRTDTQYF
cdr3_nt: TGTGCCAGCACCCCGGGACTCCGCACAGATACGCAGTATTTT

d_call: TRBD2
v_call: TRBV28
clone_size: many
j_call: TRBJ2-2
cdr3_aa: CASIPAGAGTGELFF
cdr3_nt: TGTGCCAGCATACCAGCGGGGGCGGGCACCGGGGAGCTGTTTTTT

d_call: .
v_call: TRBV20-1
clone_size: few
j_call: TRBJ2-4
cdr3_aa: CSARDGSIPLAKNIQYF
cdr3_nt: TGCAGTGCTAGAGATGGGTCGATCCCACTAGCCAAAAACATTCAGTACTTC

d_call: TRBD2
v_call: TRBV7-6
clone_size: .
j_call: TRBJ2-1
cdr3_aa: CASSLLTLGTSSEQFF
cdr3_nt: TGTGCCAGCAGCCTCTTAACCCTCGGGACTAGCAGTGAGCAGTTCTTC